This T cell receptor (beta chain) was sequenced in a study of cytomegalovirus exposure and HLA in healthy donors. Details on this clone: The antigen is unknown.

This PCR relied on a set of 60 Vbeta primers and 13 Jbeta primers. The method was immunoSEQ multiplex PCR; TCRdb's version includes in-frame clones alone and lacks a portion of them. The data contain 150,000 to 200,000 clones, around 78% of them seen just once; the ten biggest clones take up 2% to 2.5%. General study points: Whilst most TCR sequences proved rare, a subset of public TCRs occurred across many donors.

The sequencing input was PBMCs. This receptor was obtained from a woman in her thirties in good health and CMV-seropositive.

CDR3 sequence: CASSQSATGLAGGRLDEQYF. The CDR3 DNA is TGCGCCAGCAGCCAGTCCGCGACAGGACTAGCGGGAGGAAGGCTTGACGAGCAGTACTTC. This chain links TRBV4-3 with TRBJ2-7; the match to TRBD2 covers 14 bases. The J segment lost 5 bases and the V segment lost 3 bases, leaving 18 bases of the junction unmatched. Germline V lookup: CDR1 LGHNA, CDR2 YSLEER. The CDR3 has 20 amino acids.